This is a list of T cell receptor beta chains from one sample in a study of siplizumab effects on memory and regulatory T cells. Some clones are missing from TCRdb's copy, which holds only in-frame ones; the method was immunoSEQ multiplex PCR. This sample has approximately 75,000 clones, with 93% found just once. Material for sequencing was CD8+ T cells sorted from blood. The receptors were sampled from a human donor in good health. The CDR3 runs from the conserved cysteine through the conserved F or W. Each record gives: V gene, D gene, J gene, clone size, CDR3 DNA, CDR3 protein. The D gene is left open where the match is weak. Not all rows give a size; the values are once, few, many and, for expanded clones, a class.

TRBV4-1	-	TRBJ2-7	-	TGCGCCAGCAGCCTCCTAGGGGTAGGATACGAGCAGTACTTC	CASSLLGVGYEQYF
TRBV29-1	-	TRBJ2-1	-	TGCAGCGTTGTCGGGTACAATGAGCAGTTCTTC	CSVVGYNEQFF
TRBV7-6	TRBD2	TRBJ2-7	-	TGTGCCAGCAGCTCGGGTGGGGAGGGGTCCTACGAGCAGTACTTC	CASSSGGEGSYEQYF
TRBV27	-	TRBJ2-3	-	TGTGCCAGCAGTCTTCCGACCGGAGATACGCAGTATTTT	CASSLPTGDTQYF
TRBV6-6	TRBD1	TRBJ2-1	-	TGTGCCAGTTGGGGACAGGGTACGAATGAGCAGTTCTTC	CASWGQGTNEQFF
TRBV19	TRBD2	TRBJ2-3	-	TGTGCCAGTAGTCTGGCTAGCGGGGGGCGTGGAGATACGCAGTATTTT	CASSLASGGRGDTQYF
TRBV4-3	TRBD1	TRBJ1-6	-	TGCGCCAGCAATCAAGACAGGGACGCCTATAATTCACCCCTCCACTTT	CASNQDRDAYNSPLHF
TRBV30	-	TRBJ2-7	-	TGTGCCTGGGGGGACAACGAGCAGTACTTC	CAWGDNEQYF
TRBV11-2	TRBD1	TRBJ1-1	once	TGTGCCAGCAGCTATTGGGGACAGGGGAACACTGAAGCTTTCTTT	CASSYWGQGNTEAFF
TRBV27	-	TRBJ1-5	once	TGTGCCAGCAGTTCACCCAATCAGCCCCAGCATTTT	CASSSPNQPQHF
TRBV7-3	-	TRBJ1-4	-	TGTGCCAGCAGAGACCCGGGACAAGGCAAATGGGTCCTTAATGAAAAACTGTTTTTT	CASRDPGQGKWVLNEKLFF
TRBV5-8	-	TRBJ1-1	-	TGTGCCAGCAGCTTAATAAGGACTGAAGCTTTCTTT	CASSLIRTEAFF
TRBV30	-	TRBJ2-7	-	TGTGCCTGGAGTCCCGCCTCCTACGAGCAGTACTTC	CAWSPASYEQYF
TRBV10-2	-	TRBJ2-7	-	TGCGCCAGCAGTGGGGGCACCCAGGGGAACGAGCAGTACTTC	CASSGGTQGNEQYF
TRBV15	-	TRBJ1-1	few	TGTGCCACCAGCAGAGACAGCCAGAACACTGAAGCTTTCTTT	CATSRDSQNTEAFF
TRBV19	TRBD2	TRBJ2-3	once	TGTGCCACCCTCGAGCGGGGGTACACAGATACGCAGTATTTT	CATLERGYTDTQYF
TRBV11-3	TRBD1	TRBJ1-1	-	TGTGCCAGCGCACTAGGAGGGGGCGCTGAAGCTTTCTTT	CASALGGGAEAFF
TRBV9	TRBD2	TRBJ2-5	-	TGTGCCAGCAGTCTTAGCGGGGGGGCACGCGAGACCCAGTACTTC	CASSLSGGARETQYF
TRBV5-6	-	TRBJ2-7	-	TGTGCCAGCAGCTTGGCCTTGCAACCCTCCTACGAGCAGTACTTC	CASSLALQPSYEQYF
TRBV19	-	TRBJ2-2	-	TGTGCCAGTAGTATCGGCGGTAGTCACCCCGGGGAGCTGTTTTTT	CASSIGGSHPGELFF
TRBV4-3	-	TRBJ2-7	-	TGCGCCAGCAGCCAAGATTGGGAGGGGGGCTGGGGCGAGCAGTACTTC	CASSQDWEGGWGEQYF
TRBV7-9	-	TRBJ2-2	-	TGTGCCAGCAGCACCGGGGCGGTCACCGGGGAGCTGTTTTTT	CASSTGAVTGELFF
TRBV6-5	TRBD1	TRBJ2-5	-	TGTGCCAGCAGTACCCACAGGGGTGGAGAGACCCAGTACTTC	CASSTHRGGETQYF
TRBV4-1	-	TRBJ1-6	-	TGCGCCAGCAGCCAAGGTGGCCAGGCAAATTCACCCCTCCACTTT	CASSQGGQANSPLHF
TRBV11-1	-	TRBJ2-7	-	TGTGCCAGCAGCCCTACTGCGGTGGCTGCTTGGGGCTCCTACGAGCAGTACTTC	CASSPTAVAAWGSYEQYF
TRBV13	TRBD1	TRBJ1-2	-	TGTGCCAGCAGCCCCAAATCCCAGGGGGCCTCCTATGGCTACACCTTC	CASSPKSQGASYGYTF
TRBV19	-	TRBJ2-7	-	TGTGCCAGTAGGGGGAGTGGGGCAGGTAGTGGTGAGCAGTACTTC	CASRGSGAGSGEQYF
TRBV14	-	TRBJ1-2	once	TGTGCCAGCAGCCAAGGTCGCAGTCAGACAGTTCTCTATGGCTACACCTTC	CASSQGRSQTVLYGYTF
TRBV5-4	TRBD1	TRBJ2-7	-	TGTGCCAGCAGCCCGGGACAGGGGTCACACGAGCAGTACTTC	CASSPGQGSHEQYF
TRBV9	-	TRBJ2-7	-	TGTGCCAGCAGCCCCAGTTCCGGGAAAACCTACGAGCAGTACTTC	CASSPSSGKTYEQYF
TRBV5-1	-	TRBJ2-3	-	TGCGCCAGCAGCCTCGACTTGCCCCCAGCCTATAGCACAGATACGCAGTATTTT	CASSLDLPPAYSTDTQYF
TRBV6-6	-	TRBJ2-3	-	TGTGCCAGCAGTTACGTGGGGGTTCGCACAGATACGCAGTATTTT	CASSYVGVRTDTQYF
TRBV9	-	TRBJ1-2	-	TGTGCCAGCAGCGCATACAGGGAGAACTATGGCTACACCTTC	CASSAYRENYGYTF
TRBV25-1	-	TRBJ2-7	-	TGTGCCAGCAGTTCCGGTAACGAGCAGTACTTC	CASSSGNEQYF
TRBV6-1	-	TRBJ2-7	-	TGTGCCAGCAGTGAAGCCCAGATCCCGTACTTC	CASSEAQIPYF
TRBV15	-	TRBJ1-1	-	TGTGCCACCAGCAAACGGACAGAGGCTGAAGCTTTCTTT	CATSKRTEAEAFF
TRBV7-2	-	TRBJ1-1	-	TGTGCCAGCAGCTTACCAGGAGTGGCCACTGAAGCTTTCTTT	CASSLPGVATEAFF
TRBV11-2	-	TRBJ2-7	-	TGTGCCAGCAGCTTAGGGGCCGGACATTTCTACGAGCAGTACTTC	CASSLGAGHFYEQYF
TRBV9	TRBD2	TRBJ2-3	-	TGTGCCAGCAGCGTGGATTGGCGGGGGGCCACAGATACGCAGTATTTT	CASSVDWRGATDTQYF
TRBV28	-	TRBJ1-5	-	TGTGCCAGCAGTTTAATTGCCACACCGAGGCCCCAGCATTTT	CASSLIATPRPQHF
TRBV11-2	-	TRBJ2-7	-	TGTGCCAGCAGCCAAGCAGGCGGGGTCCAATACTTC	CASSQAGGVQYF
TRBV6-4	-	TRBJ1-5	medium-sized	TGTGCCAGCAGTGACGGCGGGGAACAGCCCCAGCATTTT	CASSDGGEQPQHF
TRBV6-5	-	TRBJ2-2	-	TGTGCCAGCGGAGTCCGGGGGCCGAACACCGGGGAGCTGTTTTTT	CASGVRGPNTGELFF
TRBV9	-	TRBJ2-7	-	TGTGCCAGCAGCGGGGGGGAGTCCTACGAGCAGTACTTC	CASSGGESYEQYF
TRBV9	-	TRBJ2-7	-	TGTGCCAGCAGCGAGGGGTCGGGCACTACCTACGAGCAGTACTTC	CASSEGSGTTYEQYF
TRBV23-1	TRBD1	TRBJ1-4	-	TGCGCCAGCAGTCAATCGCCTAACAGGGGTCACCATGAAAAACTGTTTTTT	CASSQSPNRGHHEKLFF
TRBV5-6	-	TRBJ1-5	few	TGTGCCAGCAGCTTGTCGACCCTCTCGGCCGCTAATCAGCCCCAGCATTTT	CASSLSTLSAANQPQHF
TRBV6-5	-	TRBJ1-1	once	TGTGCCAGCACCCCGGGAGGTTTGACTGAAGCTTTCTTT	CASTPGGLTEAFF